One sample yielded the 16 T cell receptor beta chains listed below, sequenced in a study of T cell responses to AZD1222 COVID-19 vaccine. Generated by immunoSEQ multiplex PCR, the TCRdb table keeps only in-frame clones and is missing some. The sample lists about 170,000 clones; roughly 92% were seen once. Sequences were derived from peripheral blood, sampled on day 0 of AZD1222 vaccination. Receptor source: an adult in good health.

This clone was observed a handful of times. The chain links TRBV7-2 to TRBJ1-5; TRBD1 agrees at 8 bases. The germline V gene has CDR1 SGHTA and CDR2 FQGNSA. CDR3 length equals 14 residues. Trimming at V came to 4 bases and at J to 6 bases, leaving 5 bases not matched to a gene. CDR3 nucleotides: TGTGCCAGCAGCTACTCGGACAGGGTTCAGCCCCAGCATTTT. This sequence encodes CASSYSDRVQPQHF.

This rearrangement joins TRBV5-6 to TRBJ1-2; TRBD1 matches 7 bases. The CDR3 is 15 residues long. The V segment lost 4 bases and the J segment 4 bases; nucleotides outside the gene matches: 10. From germline, CDR1 is SGHDT and CDR2 YYEEEE. CDR3 residues: CASSQEQGEGYGYTF. The DNA of the CDR3 is TGTGCCAGCAGCCAGGAGCAGGGGGAGGGCTATGGCTACACCTTC.

This chain connects TRBV19 to TRBJ2-1; 9 nucleotides align to TRBD2. CDR1 is LNHDA and CDR2 is SQIVND in the germline V gene (reference sequence). The CDR3 is made up of 15 amino acids. V lost 5 bases to trimming and J lost 6 bases; unmatched junction nucleotides: 8. Here the CDR3 reads CASSVVTSGINEQFF. The CDR3, as DNA: TGTGCCAGTAGTGTAGTGACTAGCGGAATCAATGAGCAGTTCTTC.

Turning to this clone: This CDR3 is also generated by other DNA sequences in the sample. The chain carries TRBV27 and TRBJ2-7, with D maybe TRBD1 (5 bases). Looked up from germline, CDR1 is MNHEY and CDR2 is SMNVEV (reference sequence). Trimming took 2 bases from V and 1 from J, leaving 9 bases between them. The CDR3 consists of 14 residues. CDR3 sequence: CASSLRGGSYEQYF. CDR3 bases: TGTGCCAGCAGTTTAAGGGGTGGGTCCTACGAGCAGTACTTC.

This rearrangement joins TRBV15 to TRBJ1-1; D may be TRBD1 (6 bases). V dropped 3 bases and J dropped 4 bases, with 21 bases sitting between them. In germline, CDR1 is LNHNV, CDR2 YYDKDF (reference sequence). CDR3 size: 17 residues. CDR3 nucleotide sequence: TGTGCCACCAGCAGTGGAGACAGGCCCTCCTCGACCACTGAAGCTTTCTTT. Encoded protein: CATSSGDRPSSTTEAFF.

The genes are TRBV2 and TRBJ2-1; tentatively, D is TRBD2 (5 bases). Germline V CDR1 and CDR2: SNHLY, FYNNEI. The CDR3 runs 14 residues. The V and J ends lost 5 bases and 0 bases respectively, with 8 bases between them. The CDR3 here is CASSWTRSYNEQFF. CDR3 DNA: TGTGCCAGCAGTTGGACTCGCTCCTACAATGAGCAGTTCTTC.

This sequence joins TRBV5-1 and TRBJ2-7; weak D call: TRBD1 (6 bases). V gave up 4 bases and J gave up 6 bases, with 20 bases separating them. This CDR3 comprises 15 residues. Looked up from germline, CDR1 is SGHRS and CDR2 is YFSETQ. The DNA of the CDR3 is TGCGCCAGCAGCCAGACAGGCAATCGGATTGGCGAGCAGTACTTC. Its translation is CASSQTGNRIGEQYF. Full variable domain (rest looked up from reference TRBV5-1 and TRBJ2-7): KAGVTQTPRYLIKTRGQQVTLSCSPISGHRSVSWYQQTPGQGLQFLFEYFSETQRNKGNFPGRFSGRQFSNSRSEMNVSTLELGDSALYLCASSQTGNRIGEQYFGPGTRLTVT.

About this clone: In the same sample, other DNA sequences code for this CDR3. The rearrangement uses TRBV7-9 and TRBJ1-2, with no clear D. Trimming cost V 1 base and J 1 base, with 4 bases left between them. This CDR3 has 13 amino acids. The germline gives CDR1 SEHNR, CDR2 FQNEAQ (reference sequence). CDR3 loop: CASSLDGNYGYTF. In DNA, the CDR3 is TGTGCCAGCAGCTTAGACGGTAACTATGGCTACACCTTC. The variable domain in full, completed from reference TRBV7-9 and TRBJ1-2, reads DTGVSQNPRHKITKRGQNVTFRCDPISEHNRLYWYRQTLGQGPEFLTYFQNEAQLEKSRLLSDRFSAERPKGSFSTLEIQRTEQGDSAMYLCASSLDGNYGYTFGSGTRLTVV.

The chain has TRBV7-9 and TRBJ1-1; a weak D match, TRBD1 (5 bases). The CDR3 has 15 residues. V was clipped by 5 bases and J by 1 base, with 14 bases between them. Germline V gene data show CDR1 as SEHNR and CDR2 as FQNEAQ (reference sequence). Here the CDR3 reads CASSGTGTENTEAFF. CDR3 nucleotides: TGTGCCAGCAGCGGAACGGGGACGGAGAACACTGAAGCTTTCTTT.

This clone has a single count. V and J are TRBV23-1 and TRBJ2-7; TRBD2 agrees at 12 bases. TRBV23-1 is reported as an ORF; its role is uncertain. CDR3 length: 16 residues. The V gene end was trimmed by 4 bases and the J gene end by 3 bases; junction bases not matched to a gene: 7. The CDR3 sequence: CASSPPLAGGVYEQYF. The CDR3 nucleotides read TGCGCCAGCAGTCCCCCTCTAGCGGGGGGGGTCTACGAGCAGTACTTC.

The chain uses TRBV5-1 and TRBJ1-1; D not certain. Germline V gene data show CDR1 as SGHRS and CDR2 as YFSETQ. The CDR3 contains 14 residues. V gave up 0 bases and J gave up 2 bases, with 8 bases separating them. This CDR3 reads CASSLAHLNTEAFF. Written as DNA, the CDR3 is TGCGCCAGCAGCTTGGCTCACCTAAACACTGAAGCTTTCTTT.

The chain combines TRBV1 with TRBJ2-1; whether TRBD2, the table's D call, matches the DNA was not checked. TRBV1 is a recognized pseudogene. The CDR3 has 19 residues. The CDR3 protein is CTSSLGLAGAPLGYNEQFF. DNA of the CDR3: TGCACCAGCAGCCTGGGACTAGCGGGAGCCCCTCTGGGCTACAATGAGCAGTTCTTC.

This chain joins TRBV7-9 and TRBJ2-2, with D possibly being TRBD1 (6 bases). CDR1 SEHNR and CDR2 FQNEAQ come from the germline V gene (reference sequence). The CDR3 covers 15 residues. With 7 bases removed from V and 1 base from J, the gap between germline ends came to 13 bases. This CDR3 reads CASTSTGVNTGELFF. The CDR3 nucleotides read TGTGCCAGCACCTCGACAGGTGTGAACACCGGGGAGCTGTTTTTT.

In its sample, this clone was seen once. This chain uses TRBV19 with TRBJ2-2; TRBD1 or TRBD2 may be the D gene (5 bases each). This CDR3 is built from 15 residues. Germline assignment: CDR1 LNHDA and CDR2 SQIVND (reference sequence). V lost 6 bases and J lost 1, with 12 bases in between. The CDR3 region is CASRLVGGNTGELFF. Written as DNA, the CDR3 is TGTGCCAGTAGGTTGGTTGGGGGGAACACCGGGGAGCTGTTTTTT.

V and J are TRBV7-3 and TRBJ1-1; TRBD1 matches 7 bases. J gave up 11 bases and V 4 bases, and 10 bases lay outside the gene matches. This CDR3 is 13 amino acids long. Germline CDR1 SGHTA, CDR2 FQGTGA. CDR3 DNA: TGTGCCAGCAGCTCCTCAGGGGGTGAATCGGCTTTCTTT. Its translation: CASSSSGGESAFF.

The chain links TRBV7-3 to TRBJ2-7; perhaps TRBD2 as D (6 bases). V lost 1 base, J lost 3 bases, and 7 bases lay in between. Germline V gene data show CDR1 as SGHTA and CDR2 as FQGTGA. CDR3 length equals 13 residues. In DNA, the CDR3 is TGTGCCAGCAGCTTAATGCGGGACTACGAGCAGTACTTC. It specifies CASSLMRDYEQYF. Full variable domain (rest looked up from reference TRBV7-3 and TRBJ2-7): GAGVSQTPSNKVTEKGKYVELRCDPISGHTALYWYRQSLGQGPEFLIYFQGTGAADDSGLPNDRFFAVRPEGSVSTLKIQRTERGDSAVYLCASSLMRDYEQYFGPGTRLTVT.